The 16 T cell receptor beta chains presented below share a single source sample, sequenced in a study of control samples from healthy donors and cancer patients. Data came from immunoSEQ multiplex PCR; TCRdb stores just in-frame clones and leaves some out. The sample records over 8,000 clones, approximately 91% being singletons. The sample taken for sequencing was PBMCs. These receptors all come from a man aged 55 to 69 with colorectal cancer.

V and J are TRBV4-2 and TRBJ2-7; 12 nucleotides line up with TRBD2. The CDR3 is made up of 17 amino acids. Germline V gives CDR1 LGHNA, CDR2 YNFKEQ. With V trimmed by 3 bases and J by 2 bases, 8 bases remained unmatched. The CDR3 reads CASSHPRSSGGAYEQYF. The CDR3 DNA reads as TGTGCCAGCAGCCACCCACGATCTAGCGGGGGGGCCTACGAGCAGTACTTC.

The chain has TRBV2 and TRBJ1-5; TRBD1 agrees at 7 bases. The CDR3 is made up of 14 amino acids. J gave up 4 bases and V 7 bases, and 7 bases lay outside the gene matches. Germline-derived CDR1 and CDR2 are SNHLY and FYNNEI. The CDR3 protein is CASMRGRGNQPQHF. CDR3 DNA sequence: TGTGCCAGCATGCGCGGCAGGGGGAATCAGCCCCAGCATTTT.

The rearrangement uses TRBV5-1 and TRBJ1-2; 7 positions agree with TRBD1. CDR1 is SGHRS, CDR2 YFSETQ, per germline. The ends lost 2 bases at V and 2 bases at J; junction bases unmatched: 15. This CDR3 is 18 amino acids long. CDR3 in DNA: TGCGCCAGCAGCTTTATCTGGTCACAGGGGTACGAGAACTATGGCTACACCTTC. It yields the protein CASSFIWSQGYENYGYTF.

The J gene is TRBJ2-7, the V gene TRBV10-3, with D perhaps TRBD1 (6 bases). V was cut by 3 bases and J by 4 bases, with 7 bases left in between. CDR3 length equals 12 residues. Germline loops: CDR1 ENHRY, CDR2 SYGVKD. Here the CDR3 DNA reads TGTGCCATCAGTGAAAGGGGGTACGAGCAGTACTTC. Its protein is CAISERGYEQYF.

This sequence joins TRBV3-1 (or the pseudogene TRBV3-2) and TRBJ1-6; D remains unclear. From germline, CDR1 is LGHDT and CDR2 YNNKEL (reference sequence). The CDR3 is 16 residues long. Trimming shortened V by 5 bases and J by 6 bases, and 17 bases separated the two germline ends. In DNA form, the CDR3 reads TGTGCCAGCAGCTTACCCCCCCGGGGTTGTAATTCACCCCTCCACTTT. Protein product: CASSLPPRGCNSPLHF.

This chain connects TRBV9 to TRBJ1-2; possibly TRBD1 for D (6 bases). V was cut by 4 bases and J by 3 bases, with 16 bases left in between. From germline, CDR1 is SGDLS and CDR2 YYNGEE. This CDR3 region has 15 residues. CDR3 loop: CASSSQGSSYYGYTF. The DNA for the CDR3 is TGTGCCAGCAGCTCACAGGGATCTTCTTACTATGGCTACACCTTC.

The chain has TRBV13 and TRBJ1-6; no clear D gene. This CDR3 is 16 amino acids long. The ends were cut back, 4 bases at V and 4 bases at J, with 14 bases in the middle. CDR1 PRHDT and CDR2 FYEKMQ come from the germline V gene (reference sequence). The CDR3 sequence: CASSSTPGGYNSPLHF. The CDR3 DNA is TGTGCCAGCAGCTCGACCCCGGGAGGTTATAATTCACCCCTCCACTTT.

Written as DNA, the CDR3 is TGTGCCATCAGGGGGACTAGCACAGAGACCCAGTACTTC. It yields the protein CAIRGTSTETQYF. The rearrangement joins TRBV10-3 to TRBJ2-5, with 9 bases lining up with TRBD2. The V gene end was trimmed by 6 bases and the J gene end by 4 bases; junction bases not matched to a gene: 3. The CDR3 is 13 amino acids. The germline gives CDR1 ENHRY, CDR2 SYGVKD.

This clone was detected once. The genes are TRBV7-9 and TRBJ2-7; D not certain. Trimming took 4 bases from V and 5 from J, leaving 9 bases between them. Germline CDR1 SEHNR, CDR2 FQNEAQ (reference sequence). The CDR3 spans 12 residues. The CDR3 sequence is CASSSSIDEQYF. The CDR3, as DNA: TGTGCCAGCAGCTCCTCTATCGACGAGCAGTACTTC.

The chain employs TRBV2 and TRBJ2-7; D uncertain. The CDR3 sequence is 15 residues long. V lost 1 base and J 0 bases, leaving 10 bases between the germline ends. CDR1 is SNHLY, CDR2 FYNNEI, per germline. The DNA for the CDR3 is TGTGCCAGCAGTGAAGATACGGCGAGCTCCTACGAGCAGTACTTC. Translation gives CASSEDTASSYEQYF.

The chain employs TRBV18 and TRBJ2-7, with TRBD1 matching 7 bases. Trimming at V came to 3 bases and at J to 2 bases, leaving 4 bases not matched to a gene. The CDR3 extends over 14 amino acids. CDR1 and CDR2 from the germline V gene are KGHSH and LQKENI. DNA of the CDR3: TGTGCCAGCTCACCGTACAGGGGTACCTACGAGCAGTACTTC. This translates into CASSPYRGTYEQYF.

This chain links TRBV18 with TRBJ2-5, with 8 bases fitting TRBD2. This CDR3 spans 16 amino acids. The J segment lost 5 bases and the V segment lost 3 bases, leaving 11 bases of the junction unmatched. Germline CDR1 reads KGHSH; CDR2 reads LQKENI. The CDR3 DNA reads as TGTGCCAGCTCACCGGATGGGATCCCGGGGGGGGAGACCCAGTACTTC. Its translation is CASSPDGIPGGETQYF. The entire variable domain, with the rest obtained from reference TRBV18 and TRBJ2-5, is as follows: NAGVMQNPRHLVRRRGQEARLRCSPMKGHSHVYWYRQLPEEGLKFMVYLQKENIIDESGMPKERFSAEFPKEGPSILRIQQVVRGDSAAYFCASSPDGIPGGETQYFGPGTRLLVL.

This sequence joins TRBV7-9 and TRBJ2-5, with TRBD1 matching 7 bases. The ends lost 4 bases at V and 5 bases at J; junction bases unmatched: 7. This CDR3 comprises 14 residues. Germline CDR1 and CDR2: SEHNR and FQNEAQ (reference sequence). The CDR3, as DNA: TGTGCCAGCAGCTGGGGACAGATATTGGAGACCCAGTACTTC. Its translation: CASSWGQILETQYF.

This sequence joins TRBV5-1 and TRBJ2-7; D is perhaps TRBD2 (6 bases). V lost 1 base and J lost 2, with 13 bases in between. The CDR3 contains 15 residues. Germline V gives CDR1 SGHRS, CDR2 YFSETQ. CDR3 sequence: CASSLWGVPTYEQYF. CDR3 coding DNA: TGCGCCAGCAGCTTGTGGGGGGTACCTACCTACGAGCAGTACTTC.

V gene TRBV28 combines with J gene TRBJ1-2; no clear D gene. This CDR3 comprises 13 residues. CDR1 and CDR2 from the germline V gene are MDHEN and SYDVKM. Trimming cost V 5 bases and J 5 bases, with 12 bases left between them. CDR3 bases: TGTGCCAGCAGTCCCGGACCGATTTATGGCTACACCTTC. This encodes CASSPGPIYGYTF.

The CDR3 sequence is CASSYTDTQYF. CDR3 DNA sequence: TGTGCCAGCAGTTACACAGATACGCAGTATTTT. The chain uses TRBV2 and TRBJ2-3; D unclear. The CDR3 extends over 11 amino acids. V was cut by 5 bases and J by 2 bases, with 2 bases left in between. Germline V gene data show CDR1 as SNHLY and CDR2 as FYNNEI. The full variable domain, its missing parts supplied by reference TRBV2 and TRBJ2-3, is EPEVTQTPSHQVTQMGQEVILRCVPISNHLYFYWYRQILGQKVEFLVSFYNNEISEKSEIFDDQFSVERPDGSNFTLKIRSTKLEDSAMYFCASSYTDTQYFGPGTRLTVL.